This TCR beta chain was observed in a study of early stage breast cancer tumors. Study results and caveats: Comparing each tissue with blood distinguished tumor from normal in 14 of 16 patients.

Method: immunoSEQ multiplex PCR; TCRdb's copy keeps in-frame clones and lacks some. The sample lists around 51,000 clones, about 77% occurring once. Concerning this clone: What it binds is unknown.

The CDR3 totals 15 residues. The germline CDR1 and CDR2 sequences are MNHNS and SASEGT. Germline trimming cut 6 bases from V and 1 base from J; bases unmatched to any gene: 8. The rearrangement joins TRBV6-1 to TRBJ1-1; the match to TRBD1 covers 7 bases. Specimen: blood. The sequence was obtained from a person aged 35-50 years with breast cancer. The CDR3 DNA reads TGTGCCAGCAGGCGATACACAGGGGAGAACACTGAAGCTTTCTTT. It translates to CASRRYTGENTEAFF.